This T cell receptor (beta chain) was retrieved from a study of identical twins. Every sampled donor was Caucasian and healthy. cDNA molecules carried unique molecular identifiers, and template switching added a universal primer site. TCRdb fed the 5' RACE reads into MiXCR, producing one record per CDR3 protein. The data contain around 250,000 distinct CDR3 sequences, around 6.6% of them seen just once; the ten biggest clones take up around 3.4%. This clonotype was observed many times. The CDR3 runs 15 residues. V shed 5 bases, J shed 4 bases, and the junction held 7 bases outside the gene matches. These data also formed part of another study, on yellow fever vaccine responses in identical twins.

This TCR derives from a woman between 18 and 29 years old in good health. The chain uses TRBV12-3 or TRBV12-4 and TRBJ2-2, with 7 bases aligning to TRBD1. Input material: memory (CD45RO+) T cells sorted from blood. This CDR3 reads CASSPGTATTGELFF. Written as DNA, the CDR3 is TGTGCCAGCAGTCCCGGGACAGCAACCACCGGGGAGCTGTTTTTT.